This TCR beta chain was captured in a study of shared clonotypes between healthy human individuals. The data were produced by immunoSEQ multiplex PCR, yet TCRdb's version contains in-frame clones alone and is incomplete. The sample includes some 2,100,000 clones, approximately 94% of them seen just once. The CDR3 runs to 13 residues. Looked up from germline, CDR1 is ENHRY and CDR2 is SYGVKD. V dropped 1 base and J dropped 2 bases, with 6 bases sitting between them. The chain joins TRBV10-3 to TRBJ2-7; no reliable D call. What was sequenced was naive CD4+ T cells sorted from blood. The sample's subset: CD45RA+ positively selected. The clonotype originates from a man aged 18 to 35 in good health. The CDR3 protein is CAISELDPYEQYF. Written as DNA, the CDR3 is TGTGCCATCAGTGAGTTGGATCCCTACGAGCAGTACTTC.